This entry lists 30 T cell receptor beta chains sequenced from one sample in a study of T cell responses to AZD1222 COVID-19 vaccine. Sequenced by immunoSEQ multiplex PCR; TCRdb stores in-frame clones only, minus some. The sample records approximately 110,000 clones, over 75% being singletons. Material: peripheral blood, obtained on day 0 of AZD1222 vaccination. Receptors originate from an adult in good health.

The chain joins TRBV21-1 to TRBJ2-7. TRBV21-1 is tagged as a pseudogene. The CDR3 is 16 amino acids. This chain's CDR3 is CASSNVDHPEAYEQYF. As DNA, the CDR3 is TGTGCCAGCAGCAATGTGGACCACCCGGAAGCCTACGAGCAGTACTTC.

The rearrangement joins TRBV6-5 to TRBJ1-2; tentative D call: TRBD1 (6 bases). The CDR3 has 13 residues. Looked up from germline, CDR1 is MNHEY and CDR2 is SVGAGI. The ends were cut back, 6 bases at V and 0 bases at J, with 8 bases in the middle. The CDR3 loop reads CASRRDTNYGYTF. In DNA form, the CDR3 reads TGTGCCAGCAGGCGGGACACTAACTATGGCTACACCTTC.

Here the CDR3 reads CAISSLPGQGAVNYGYTF. The CDR3 region has the DNA TGTGCCATCAGCAGTCTACCGGGACAGGGGGCAGTTAACTATGGCTACACCTTC. The chain is built from TRBV10-3 and TRBJ1-2, with 12 bases that match TRBD1. From germline, CDR1 is ENHRY and CDR2 SYGVKD. V lost 6 bases and J lost 1; bases outside the gene matches: 12. The CDR3 is 18 residues long.

The genes are TRBV7-2 and TRBJ2-7; no reliable D call. The length of the CDR3 is 13 residues. Trimming removed 5 bases from V and 6 bases from J, with 14 bases in between. Germline V gives CDR1 SGHTA, CDR2 FQGNSA. CDR3 in amino acids: CASSPAWLREQYF. As DNA, the CDR3 is TGTGCCAGCAGCCCCGCGTGGTTACGCGAGCAGTACTTC.

J is TRBJ2-2 and V is TRBV11-2; 8 bases agree with TRBD2. The length of the CDR3 is 15 residues. Per the germline V gene, CDR1 is SGHAT and CDR2 is FQNNGV. J gave up 5 bases and V 3 bases, and 5 bases lay outside the gene matches. CDR3 amino acids: CASSFAGRGTGELFF. The CDR3 DNA reads TGTGCCAGCAGCTTCGCCGGGAGGGGGACCGGGGAGCTGTTTTTT.

This chain joins TRBV7-9 and TRBJ1-6; D not certain. The V end lost 5 bases, the J end lost 1 base, and 18 bases lay between the germline ends. Germline V gene lookup returns CDR1 SEHNR and CDR2 FQNEAQ (reference sequence). This CDR3 region has 18 residues. Here the CDR3 DNA reads TGTGCCAGCAGCCCCGCGTATGAGGACGGGTCCTATAATTCACCCCTCCACTTT. Protein sequence: CASSPAYEDGSYNSPLHF.

The rearrangement joins TRBV11-3 to TRBJ2-1; D is unclear. V gave up 6 bases and J gave up 7 bases, with 10 bases separating them. Germline V gives CDR1 SGHNT, CDR2 YENEEA. This CDR3 is 12 amino acids long. Written as DNA, the CDR3 is TGTGCCAGCAGTCGATCAGATAATGAGCAGTTCTTC. Residues: CASSRSDNEQFF.

This chain joins TRBV11-2 and TRBJ2-7; D gene ambiguous. Between the trimmed V and J ends, which lost 5 bases and 3 bases, there was a span of 11 bases. CDR1 SGHAT and CDR2 FQNNGV come from the germline V gene. CDR3 size: 13 residues. DNA for the CDR3: TGTGCCAGCAGCCCCAGGACGGGCTACGAGCAGTACTTC. Its translation is CASSPRTGYEQYF.

This chain connects TRBV24-1 to TRBJ2-2; D uncertain. The CDR3 has 17 amino acids. V gave up 0 bases and J gave up 2 bases, with 12 bases separating them. Germline V gives CDR1 KGHDR, CDR2 SFDVKD. CDR3 sequence: CATSDLGSGPNTGELFF. As DNA, the CDR3 is TGTGCCACCAGTGATTTGGGGTCCGGGCCAAACACCGGGGAGCTGTTTTTT.

This chain links TRBV7-9 with TRBJ1-1; D is undetermined. This CDR3 has 12 residues. Per germline, CDR1 SEHNR and CDR2 FQNEAQ (reference sequence). V was cut by 5 bases and J by 3 bases, with 7 bases left in between. The CDR3 DNA reads TGTGCCAGCAGCGGCCCGGACACTGAAGCTTTCTTT. As protein: CASSGPDTEAFF. The variable domain in full, completed from reference TRBV7-9 and TRBJ1-1, reads DTGVSQNPRHKITKRGQNVTFRCDPISEHNRLYWYRQTLGQGPEFLTYFQNEAQLEKSRLLSDRFSAERPKGSFSTLEIQRTEQGDSAMYLCASSGPDTEAFFGQGTRLTVV.

The chain links TRBV6-6 to TRBJ2-6; D unresolved. Per germline, CDR1 MNHNY and CDR2 SVGAGI (reference sequence). Trimming removed 7 bases at V and 0 bases at J, with 7 bases between. This CDR3 spans 14 amino acids. This chain's CDR3 is CASTESSGANVLTF. In DNA, the CDR3 is TGTGCCAGCACAGAGAGCTCTGGGGCCAACGTCCTGACTTTC.

This clone came up once. The rearrangement links TRBV28 to TRBJ2-7; the D is unclear. V dropped 5 bases and J dropped 3 bases, with 14 bases sitting between them. Germline V gene data show CDR1 as MDHEN and CDR2 as SYDVKM. There are 14 residues in the CDR3. The CDR3 loop is CASSRTELNYEQYF. Written as DNA, the CDR3 is TGTGCCAGCAGTAGGACGGAGTTGAACTACGAGCAGTACTTC.

The J gene is TRBJ1-1, the V gene TRBV20-1, with D uncertain. V gave up 1 base and J gave up 4 bases, with 4 bases separating them. The CDR3 is 11 amino acids. The germline V gene encodes CDR1 DFQATT and CDR2 SNEGSKA (reference sequence). The DNA for the CDR3 is TGCAGTGCTAGAGCTATCACTGAAGCTTTCTTT. Translating gives CSARAITEAFF.

The chain combines TRBV5-4 with TRBJ2-5; TRBD1 agrees at 11 bases. Germline-derived CDR1 and CDR2 are SGHNT and YYREEE (reference sequence). This CDR3 is 16 amino acids long. The V and J ends lost 3 bases and 5 bases, in that order; junction bases with no gene match: 9. The CDR3, as DNA: TGTGCCAGCAGCTCGGGAGGGGACAGGGGGACGGAGACCCAGTACTTC. The encoded protein is CASSSGGDRGTETQYF. Full variable domain (remainder filled in from reference TRBV5-4 and TRBJ2-5): ETGVTQSPTHLIKTRGQQVTLRCSSQSGHNTVSWYQQALGQGPQFIFQYYREEENGRGNFPPRFSGLQFPNYSSELNVNALELDDSALYLCASSSGGDRGTETQYFGPGTRLLVL.

The table lists this clone with a count of one. The rearrangement links TRBV28 to TRBJ1-2; 11 bases are shared with TRBD1. This CDR3 spans 16 amino acids. Germline V gene data show CDR1 as MDHEN and CDR2 as SYDVKM. Unmatched junction bases numbered 17, after V lost 9 bases and J lost 8 bases. The CDR3 here is CASLDLPGQGVRGYTF. The CDR3 coding sequence is TGTGCCAGTCTCGACCTTCCGGGACAGGGGGTTCGGGGCTACACCTTC.

The chain employs TRBV29-1 and TRBJ2-2; D is possibly TRBD1 (7 bases). CDR3 size: 15 residues. Trimming cost V 7 bases and J 6 bases, with 21 bases left between them. Germline loops: CDR1 SQVTM, CDR2 ANQGSEA. CDR3 region: CSGRGQSIDPGELFF. The DNA for the CDR3 is TGCAGCGGGAGGGGACAGTCTATTGATCCCGGGGAGCTGTTTTTT.

This clone was found a few times. The J gene is TRBJ2-5, the V gene TRBV5-4; no firm D call. CDR3 length equals 14 residues. V was clipped by 0 bases and J by 3 bases, with 9 bases between them. Germline CDR1 reads SGHNT; CDR2 reads YYREEE (reference sequence). CDR3 DNA: TGTGCCAGCAGCTTGGTGGGCCGGGAAGAGACCCAGTACTTC. As protein: CASSLVGREETQYF.

The J gene is TRBJ2-4, the V gene TRBV28, with 10 bases aligning to TRBD2. V shed 7 bases, J shed 7 bases, and the junction held 10 bases outside the gene matches. CDR3 length: 15 residues. Germline V gene sequence: CDR1 MDHEN, CDR2 SYDVKM. In DNA form, the CDR3 reads TGTGCCAGCACATCCCCGGGACTAGCGTCGAACATTCAGTACTTC. It specifies CASTSPGLASNIQYF.

The chain has TRBV3-1 (or the pseudogene TRBV3-2) and TRBJ2-7; 7 bases are shared with TRBD2. The V gene's germline CDR1 is LGHDT and CDR2 YNNKEL (reference sequence). CDR3 length: 14 amino acids. V was pared by 1 base and J by 9 bases, with 9 bases of the junction left unmatched. The CDR3 is CASSQGEGTSRQYF. CDR3 DNA: TGTGCCAGCAGCCAAGGGGAGGGGACCAGCAGGCAGTACTTC.

The CDR3 DNA is TGTGCCAGCCGCCCGGGACAGGGGGCGATTAGGGATGGCTACACCTTC. Translated, it gives CASRPGQGAIRDGYTF. V and J are TRBV11-2 and TRBJ1-2; 12 nucleotides match TRBD1. The CDR3 sequence is 16 residues long. With 8 bases clipped from V and 6 bases from J, the junction kept 13 bases outside the gene matches. Germline V CDR1 and CDR2: SGHAT, FQNNGV.

This chain uses TRBV19 with TRBJ2-1, with 12 nucleotides matching TRBD2. This CDR3 spans 14 amino acids. Looked up from germline, CDR1 is LNHDA and CDR2 is SQIVND (reference sequence). J gave up 10 bases and V 6 bases, and 7 bases lay outside the gene matches. Written as DNA, the CDR3 is TGTGCCAGTAGGTGGACCGGGACTAGCGGGGAGCAGTTCTTC. It translates to CASRWTGTSGEQFF.

The chain links TRBV28 to TRBJ1-2; no definite D call. The CDR3 runs to 16 residues. CDR1 and CDR2 from the germline V gene are MDHEN and SYDVKM. Trimming removed 2 bases from V and 5 bases from J, with 18 bases in between. This CDR3 is CASSLGSGVVGYGYTF. CDR3 nucleotides: TGTGCCAGCAGTTTAGGGAGCGGGGTTGTAGGGTATGGCTACACCTTC.

This chain joins TRBV6-5 and TRBJ1-6, with D perhaps TRBD1 (5 bases). The CDR3 covers 14 residues. CDR1 and CDR2 (germline): MNHEY, SVGAGI. The ends were cut back, 7 bases at V and 7 bases at J, with 14 bases in the middle. The CDR3 here is CASTPGRGNSPLHF. The CDR3 nucleotides are TGTGCCAGCACCCCGGGGAGGGGAAATTCACCCCTCCACTTT.

This chain uses TRBV19 with TRBJ2-7; a weak D match, TRBD2 (6 bases). The CDR3 sequence is 15 residues long. CDR1 and CDR2 from the germline V gene are LNHDA and SQIVND (reference sequence). Trimming removed 3 bases from V and 6 bases from J, with 18 bases in between. CDR3 DNA: TGTGCCAGTAGTATCGGCCTAGCGCCTGTCGGCGAGCAGTACTTC. Residues: CASSIGLAPVGEQYF.

This clone has more than one count but fewer than ten. V and J are TRBV29-1 and TRBJ2-2; 7 bases fit TRBD2. The CDR3 has 15 amino acids. Germline CDR1 reads SQVTM; CDR2 reads ANQGSEA. V trimming: 2 bases; J trimming: 5 bases; junction bases outside the gene matches: 8. This chain's CDR3 is CSVEYGGRGTGELFF. CDR3 in DNA: TGCAGCGTTGAATACGGCGGGAGAGGGACCGGGGAGCTGTTTTTT.

This sequence joins TRBV7-6 and TRBJ2-1; 12 positions agree with TRBD2. Looked up from germline, CDR1 is SGHVS and CDR2 is FNYEAQ. CDR3 length: 19 residues. J was trimmed by 1 base and V by 1 base; bases with no gene match: 8. The CDR3 DNA sequence: TGTGCCAGCAGCTTAGTCGGACTAGCGGGAAAGGTTTCCTACAATGAGCAGTTCTTC. As protein: CASSLVGLAGKVSYNEQFF.

This chain joins TRBV2 and TRBJ1-5, with 7 bases matching TRBD1. Germline loops: CDR1 SNHLY, CDR2 FYNNEI. This CDR3 contains 15 residues. Trimming removed 5 bases from V and 2 bases from J; junction bases left unmatched: 6. CDR3 nucleotide sequence: TGTGCCAGCAGTCCCGGGCAGGGGGGCAATCAGCCCCAGCATTTT. Its protein product is CASSPGQGGNQPQHF.

This chain connects TRBV28 to TRBJ1-5; 8 nucleotides align to TRBD1. This CDR3 comprises 15 residues. The germline CDR1 and CDR2 sequences are MDHEN and SYDVKM. Trimming took 8 bases from V and 3 from J; bases not matched to a gene: 9. The DNA of the CDR3 is TGTGCCAGCTTTAGGGGGACAGGTATCAATCAGCCCCAGCATTTT. Translated, it gives CASFRGTGINQPQHF.

V usage is TRBV7-2 and J usage is TRBJ1-2; D ambiguous. The germline V gene encodes CDR1 SGHTA and CDR2 FQGNSA. Deletions cut 5 bases from V and 2 bases from J, with 15 bases between. CDR3 length: 15 residues. CDR3 nucleotide sequence: TGTGCCAGCAGCCCGTCCTTGGCAGAGAACTATGGCTACACCTTC. This translates into CASSPSLAENYGYTF. The full variable domain, its missing parts supplied by reference TRBV7-2 and TRBJ1-2, is GAGVSQSPSNKVTEKGKDVELRCDPISGHTALYWYRQSLGQGLEFLIYFQGNSAPDKSGLPSDRFSAERTGGSVSTLTIQRTQQEDSAVYLCASSPSLAENYGYTFGSGTRLTVV.

V gene TRBV7-2 combines with J gene TRBJ2-7; the match to TRBD2 covers 9 bases. Unmatched junction bases numbered 5, after V lost 1 base and J lost 4 bases. Looked up from germline, CDR1 is SGHTA and CDR2 is FQGNSA. The CDR3 length is 15 residues. Written as DNA, the CDR3 is TGTGCCAGCAGCTTAGTCGCTAGCGGGACATACGAGCAGTACTTC. Translating it yields CASSLVASGTYEQYF.